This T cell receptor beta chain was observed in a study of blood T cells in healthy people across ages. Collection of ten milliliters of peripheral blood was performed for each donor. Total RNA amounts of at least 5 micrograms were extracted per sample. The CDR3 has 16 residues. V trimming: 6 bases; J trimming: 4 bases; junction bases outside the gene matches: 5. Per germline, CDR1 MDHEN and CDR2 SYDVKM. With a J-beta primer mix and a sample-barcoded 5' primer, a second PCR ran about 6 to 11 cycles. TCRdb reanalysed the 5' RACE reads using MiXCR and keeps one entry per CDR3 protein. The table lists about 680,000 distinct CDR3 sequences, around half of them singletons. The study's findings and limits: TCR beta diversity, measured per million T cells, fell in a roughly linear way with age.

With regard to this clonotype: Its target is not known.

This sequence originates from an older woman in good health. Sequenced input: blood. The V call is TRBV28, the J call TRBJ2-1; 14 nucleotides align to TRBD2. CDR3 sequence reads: CASRPRTSGRYNEQFF. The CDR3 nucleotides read TGTGCCAGCAGACCCAGGACTAGCGGGAGGTACAATGAGCAGTTCTTC. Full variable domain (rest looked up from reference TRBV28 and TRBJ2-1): DVKVTQSSRYLVKRTGEKVFLECVQDMDHENMFWYRQDPGLGLRLIYFSYDVKMKEKGDIPEGYSVSREKKERFSLILESASTNQTSMYLCASRPRTSGRYNEQFFGPGTRLTVL.